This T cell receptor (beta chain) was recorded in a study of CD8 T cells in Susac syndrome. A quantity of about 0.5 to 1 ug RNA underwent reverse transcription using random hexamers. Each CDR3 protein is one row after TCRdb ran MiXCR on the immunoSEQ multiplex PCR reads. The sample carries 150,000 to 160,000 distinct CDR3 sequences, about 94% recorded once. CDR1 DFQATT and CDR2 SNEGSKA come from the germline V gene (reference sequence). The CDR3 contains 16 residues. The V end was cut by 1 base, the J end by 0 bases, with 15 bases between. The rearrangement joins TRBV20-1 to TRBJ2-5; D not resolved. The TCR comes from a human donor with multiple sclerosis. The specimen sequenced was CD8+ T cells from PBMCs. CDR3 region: CSARGIQNKYQETQYF. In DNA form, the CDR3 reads TGCAGTGCTAGAGGAATACAGAATAAGTACCAAGAGACCCAGTACTTC.